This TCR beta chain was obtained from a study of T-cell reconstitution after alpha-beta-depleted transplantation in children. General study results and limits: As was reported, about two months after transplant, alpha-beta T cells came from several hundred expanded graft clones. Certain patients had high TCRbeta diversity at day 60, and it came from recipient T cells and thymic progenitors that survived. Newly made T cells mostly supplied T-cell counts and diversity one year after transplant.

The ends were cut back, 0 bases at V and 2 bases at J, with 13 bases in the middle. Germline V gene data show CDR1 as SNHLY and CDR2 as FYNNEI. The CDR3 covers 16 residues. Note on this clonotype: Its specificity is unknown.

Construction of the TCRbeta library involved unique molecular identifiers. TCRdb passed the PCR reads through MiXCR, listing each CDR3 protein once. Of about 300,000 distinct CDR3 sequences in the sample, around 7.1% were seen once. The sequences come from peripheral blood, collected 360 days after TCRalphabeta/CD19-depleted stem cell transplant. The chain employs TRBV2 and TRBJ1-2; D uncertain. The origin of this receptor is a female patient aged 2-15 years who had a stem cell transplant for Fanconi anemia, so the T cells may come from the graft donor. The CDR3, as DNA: TGTGCCAGCAGTGAAGCGCCTCCCACTCCGAACTATGGCTACACCTTC. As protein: CASSEAPPTPNYGYTF.